The 27 T cell receptor beta chains in this list originate from one sample, sequenced in a study of T cells in Graves' hyperthyroidism and ophthalmopathy. It was RNA transcripts that yielded the amplified TCR beta CDR3 regions. A first-round RT-PCR of the TCR CDR3 used the HTBI primer set. TCRdb itself ran the multiplex PCR reads through MiXCR, one entry per CDR3 protein. In the table there are hundreds of thousands of distinct CDR3 sequences, roughly 15% of which are singletons. Sequences were obtained from blood. These receptors all stem from a woman aged 18-29 years with Graves' hyperthyroidism.

This clonotype appeared many times. The genes are TRBV28 and TRBJ2-1; 7 bases match TRBD2. V shed 5 bases, J shed 2 bases, and the junction held 21 bases outside the gene matches. CDR1 MDHEN and CDR2 SYDVKM come from the germline V gene. The CDR3 contains 20 residues. The CDR3, as DNA: TGTGCCAGCAGTCACCCTTTCGGACTAGGCTCGGGTGGGGCCTACAATGAGCAGTTCTTC. Its translation: CASSHPFGLGSGGAYNEQFF.

This clonotype was counted between two and nine times. The gene calls are TRBV12-5 and TRBJ2-1, with D uncertain. This CDR3 has 14 amino acids. Trimming stripped 3 bases from V and 1 base from J, with 7 bases between. The V gene's germline CDR1 is LGHNT and CDR2 FRNRAP. This chain's CDR3 is CASGLGPSYNEQFF. CDR3 DNA sequence: TGTGCTAGTGGTTTAGGACCATCCTACAATGAGCAGTTCTTC.

The gene calls are TRBV7-3 and TRBJ2-2; TRBD2 matches 9 bases. Germline V gene sequence: CDR1 SGHTA, CDR2 FQGTGA. CDR3 length equals 17 residues. The V segment lost 1 base and the J segment 4 bases; nucleotides outside the gene matches: 7. The CDR3 region has the DNA TGTGCCAGCAGCTTAAACGGCCTAGCGGGACTCACCGGGGAGCTGTTTTTT. Protein product: CASSLNGLAGLTGELFF.

This clonotype was observed many times. The chain employs TRBV5-1 and TRBJ2-1, with 8 bases lining up with TRBD1. This CDR3 is 13 amino acids long. J lost 9 bases, V lost 2 bases, and 4 bases had no gene match. Germline CDR1 and CDR2: SGHRS and YFSETQ. The CDR3 sequence: CASSFQGASEQFF. The CDR3 DNA sequence: TGCGCCAGCAGCTTTCAGGGGGCGAGTGAGCAGTTCTTC.

This clonotype came up many times. The chain couples TRBV11-2 to TRBJ2-1; no firm D call. The CDR3 is 15 amino acids. In germline, CDR1 is SGHAT, CDR2 FQNNGV. Trimming took 1 base from V and 5 from J, leaving 12 bases between them. The CDR3 region has the DNA TGTGCCAGCAGCTTAGGACTCGGACCCAACAATGAGCAGTTCTTC. Translating gives CASSLGLGPNNEQFF. Together with reference TRBV11-2 and TRBJ2-1, the CDR3 gives the full variable domain: EAGVAQSPRYKIIEKRQSVAFWCNPISGHATLYWYQQILGQGPKLLIQFQNNGVVDDSQLPKDRFSAERLKGVDSTLKIQPAKLEDSAVYLCASSLGLGPNNEQFFGPGTRLTVL.

This clonotype was recorded many times. CDR3 sequence reads: CASSQGGYYGYTF. CDR3 DNA: TGTGCCAGCAGCCAAGGTGGATACTATGGCTACACCTTC. This chain connects TRBV3-1 to TRBJ1-2; no clear D. Looked up from germline, CDR1 is LGHDT and CDR2 is YNNKEL (reference sequence). CDR3 length equals 13 residues. V was clipped by 1 base and J by 3 bases, with 6 bases between them.

This rearrangement joins TRBV9 to TRBJ2-1; tentatively, D is TRBD2 (6 bases). Germline V gene lookup returns CDR1 SGDLS and CDR2 YYNGEE. This CDR3 comprises 17 residues. V was trimmed by 0 bases and J by 8 bases, leaving 21 bases between them. The CDR3 sequence is CASSVAPGRWSMDEQFF. In nucleotides, the CDR3 is TGTGCCAGCAGCGTAGCCCCTGGGAGGTGGAGTATGGATGAGCAGTTCTTC.

The J gene is TRBJ2-7, the V gene TRBV20-1; 11 bases agree with TRBD2. The ends lost 4 bases at V and 0 bases at J; junction bases unmatched: 8. CDR1 is DFQATT, CDR2 SNEGSKA, per germline (reference sequence). This CDR3 has 16 residues. The DNA of the CDR3 is TGCAGTGCTACCTATACTAGCGGGAGATCCTCCTACGAGCAGTACTTC. Protein product: CSATYTSGRSSYEQYF.

At least ten counts were recorded for this clonotype. V usage is TRBV2 and J usage is TRBJ2-7, with D perhaps TRBD2 (6 bases). V lost 11 bases to trimming and J lost 3 bases, with 14 bases between them. The CDR3 extends over 12 amino acids. Germline assignment: CDR1 SNHLY and CDR2 FYNNEI. The CDR3 protein is CAAGFTVYEQYF. The CDR3 region has the DNA TGTGCCGCGGGATTCACTGTCTACGAGCAGTACTTC.

This clonotype was seen repeatedly, ten times or more. The chain combines TRBV28 with TRBJ2-2, with D possibly being TRBD1 (6 bases). V was shortened by 5 bases and J by 4 bases, with 11 bases between the two germline ends. Germline CDR1 MDHEN, CDR2 SYDVKM. The CDR3 sequence is 14 residues long. CDR3 nucleotide sequence: TGTGCCAGCAGTAGGGGGAGAGGCACCGGGGAGCTGTTTTTT. This gives the protein CASSRGRGTGELFF.

This clonotype has ten or more counts. The gene calls are TRBV10-2 and TRBJ2-5; possible D gene TRBD1, 7 bases. The CDR3 is made up of 16 amino acids. The germline V gene has CDR1 WSHSY and CDR2 SAAADI. Trimming stripped 2 bases from V and 4 bases from J, with 17 bases between. This chain's CDR3 is CASSEPRTGGAETQYF. The CDR3 DNA reads TGCGCCAGCAGTGAGCCGCGGACAGGAGGGGCAGAGACCCAGTACTTC.

This clonotype was seen repeatedly, ten times or more. The V gene is TRBV4-1, the J gene TRBJ2-7; D tentatively fits TRBD1 or TRBD2 (5 bases each). Germline V gene sequence: CDR1 MGHRA, CDR2 YSYEKL. The CDR3 has 15 amino acids. V lost 3 bases and J lost 0, with 12 bases in between. CDR3 sequence: CASSQPRDGSYEQYF. DNA for the CDR3: TGCGCCAGCAGCCAGCCCCGGGACGGCTCCTACGAGCAGTACTTC.

This clonotype was seen ten or more times. This chain connects TRBV30 to TRBJ2-7, with D perhaps being TRBD1 or TRBD2 (6 bases each). This CDR3 contains 14 residues. Trimming shortened V by 3 bases and J by 1 base, and 13 bases separated the two germline ends. Looked up from germline, CDR1 is GTSNPN and CDR2 is SVGIG (reference sequence). The CDR3 loop reads CAWRWGANSYEQYF. CDR3 coding DNA: TGTGCCTGGAGATGGGGGGCAAATTCCTACGAGCAGTACTTC.

Comments on this clonotype: A much larger clone is a single base away; this may be a read error. The chain combines TRBV28 with TRBJ2-7; no clear D gene. The V and J ends lost 6 bases and 3 bases respectively, with 18 bases between them. The CDR3 spans 15 residues. Germline V gives CDR1 MDHEN, CDR2 SYDVKM. CDR3 nucleotide sequence: TGTGCCAGCAGGATTCCAACTGGTCGTATCTACGAGCAGTACTTC. Protein: CASRIPTGRIYEQYF.

The rearrangement links TRBV9 to TRBJ2-1, with 9 positions matching TRBD2. The germline V gene encodes CDR1 SGDLS and CDR2 YYNGEE. The V gene end was trimmed by 4 bases and the J gene end by 5 bases; junction bases not matched to a gene: 7. This CDR3 spans 15 amino acids. In DNA form, the CDR3 reads TGTGCCAGCAGCTGGAGCGGGGGGAGCCACAATGAGCAGTTCTTC. Translating it yields CASSWSGGSHNEQFF.

V usage is TRBV10-3 and J usage is TRBJ2-1, with 14 bases fitting TRBD2. V gave up 6 bases and J gave up 6 bases; unmatched junction bases: 4. The CDR3 is made up of 15 amino acids. Germline V lookup: CDR1 ENHRY, CDR2 SYGVKD. CDR3: CAISGTSGSINEQFF. CDR3 in DNA: TGTGCCATCAGCGGGACTAGCGGGAGCATCAATGAGCAGTTCTTC.

This clonotype was picked up many times. The CDR3 DNA reads as TGCAGTGCTAGAGGGGCTCTGCAAGAGACCCAGTACTTC. This translates into CSARGALQETQYF. The chain links TRBV20-1 to TRBJ2-5; D gene unclear. The V gene's germline CDR1 is DFQATT and CDR2 SNEGSKA (reference sequence). The CDR3 spans 13 residues. Deletions cut 1 base from V and 2 bases from J, with 8 bases between.

In its sample, this clonotype was seen many times. The CDR3 loop reads CASSTRSTNTEAFF. In DNA form, the CDR3 reads TGTGCCAGCAGTACCCGATCCACGAACACTGAAGCTTTCTTT. The chain employs TRBV2 and TRBJ1-1; D gene uncertain. This CDR3 region has 14 residues. V was cut by 5 bases and J by 1 base, with 11 bases left in between. Per germline, CDR1 SNHLY and CDR2 FYNNEI.

The rearrangement links TRBV7-9 to TRBJ2-3; no definite D call. Germline CDR1 is SEHNR and CDR2 is FQNEAQ (reference sequence). V gave up 3 bases and J gave up 2 bases, with 21 bases separating them. The CDR3 sequence is 18 residues long. As DNA, the CDR3 is TGTGCCAGCAGCTTGGTGGAATTGGACCTTCTAAACACAGATACGCAGTATTTT. It codes for CASSLVELDLLNTDTQYF.

This clonotype was observed a handful of times. V is TRBV7-8 and J is TRBJ1-1, with TRBD1 matching over 11 bases. The CDR3 is made up of 16 amino acids. V shed 4 bases, J shed 0 bases, and the junction held 4 bases outside the gene matches. The V gene's germline CDR1 is SGHVS and CDR2 FQNEAQ. This chain's CDR3 is CASSWTGGEMNTEAFF. In DNA form, the CDR3 reads TGTGCCAGCAGCTGGACAGGGGGCGAAATGAACACTGAAGCTTTCTTT.

This clonotype has a count of ten or more. The V gene is TRBV27, the J gene TRBJ1-5, with TRBD1 matching 9 bases. Germline values: CDR1 MNHEY, CDR2 SMNVEV (reference sequence). The V segment lost 3 bases and the J segment 5 bases; nucleotides outside the gene matches: 2. This CDR3 has 14 residues. CDR3 nucleotide sequence: TGTGCCAGCAGTTTCGGGACAGGGTATCAGCCCCAGCATTTT. This codes for CASSFGTGYQPQHF.

In this sample, this clonotype turned up a few times. This rearrangement joins TRBV5-5 to TRBJ2-7; D ambiguous. The CDR3 is made up of 15 amino acids. The V gene's germline CDR1 is SGHKS and CDR2 YYEKEE (reference sequence). The ends were cut back, 2 bases at V and 0 bases at J, with 12 bases in the middle. This CDR3 is CASSFPTVDSYEQYF. The CDR3 DNA sequence: TGTGCCAGCAGCTTTCCCACAGTGGACTCCTACGAGCAGTACTTC.

The chain links TRBV12-3 or TRBV12-4 to TRBJ1-5, with 7 nucleotides matching TRBD1. This CDR3 region has 17 residues. With 4 bases clipped from V and 7 bases from J, the junction kept 16 bases outside the gene matches. CDR3 amino acids: CASSSGTGTESGQPQHF. In DNA, the CDR3 is TGTGCCAGCAGTTCAGGGACCGGGACAGAGTCCGGGCAGCCCCAGCATTTT.

This clonotype appeared a few times. The chain employs TRBV4-3 and TRBJ2-1; 10 nucleotides line up with TRBD2. V lost 0 bases, J lost 8 bases, and 7 bases stayed unmatched. Germline CDR1 reads LGHNA; CDR2 reads YSLEER. This CDR3 is built from 16 residues. CDR3 sequence reads: CASSQDGLAGDYEQFF. CDR3 in DNA: TGCGCCAGCAGCCAAGATGGGCTAGCGGGAGACTATGAGCAGTTCTTC.

The chain is built from TRBV13 and TRBJ2-7; no clear D gene. The germline CDR1 and CDR2 sequences are PRHDT and FYEKMQ (reference sequence). V was clipped by 1 base and J by 5 bases, with 15 bases between them. This CDR3 is 15 amino acids long. CDR3: CASSLATEKGHEQYF. CDR3 DNA: TGTGCCAGCAGCTTAGCGACGGAAAAAGGCCACGAGCAGTACTTC.

The chain is built from TRBV30 and TRBJ2-2; no reliable D call. CDR3 length: 14 residues. Trimming pared 3 bases from V and 1 base from J, leaving 9 bases between. Germline lookup yields CDR1 GTSNPN and CDR2 SVGIG (reference sequence). The CDR3 DNA reads as TGTGCCTGGAGCAGCCGAAGGAACACCGGGGAGCTGTTTTTT. Encoded protein: CAWSSRRNTGELFF.

This chain connects TRBV2 to TRBJ2-7; 9 positions agree with TRBD1. The germline gives CDR1 SNHLY, CDR2 FYNNEI. The J segment lost 2 bases and the V segment lost 2 bases, leaving 10 bases of the junction unmatched. The CDR3 has 17 amino acids. This chain's CDR3 is CASSERGWGQGAYEQYF. As DNA, the CDR3 is TGTGCCAGCAGTGAAAGAGGGTGGGGACAGGGAGCCTACGAGCAGTACTTC.